This record covers a single T cell receptor (beta chain). The CDR3 extends over 16 amino acids. Trimming removed 0 bases from V and 3 bases from J, with 14 bases in between. CDR1 is MNHEY and CDR2 is SVGAGI in the germline V gene. Treatment given: randomized to nivolumab then ipilimumab (arm A) or the reverse (arm B). This record belongs to a study of sequential checkpoint blockade in melanoma. Here immunoSEQ multiplex PCR was the method, and the copy in TCRdb shows in-frame clones only, minus some. Among about 17,000 clones listed, approximately 77% were seen once. The genes are TRBV6-5 and TRBJ1-2; perhaps TRBD1 as D (5 bases). Specimen: CD8+ T cells sorted from blood (inferred from file names), collected from a patient given nivolumab and ipilimumab in sequence. This TCR was recovered from a human donor with melanoma. The CDR3 reads CASSYSRVTGDYGYTF. CDR3 nucleotides: TGTGCCAGCAGTTACTCGAGGGTAACGGGGGACTATGGCTACACCTTC.